What follows describes a single T cell receptor (beta chain). This CDR3 has 14 residues. V shed 5 bases, J shed 9 bases, and the junction held 8 bases outside the gene matches. The germline gives CDR1 SEHNR, CDR2 FQNEAQ (reference sequence). Method: immunoSEQ multiplex PCR; TCRdb's copy keeps in-frame clones and lacks some. The table shows roughly 71,000 clones, with 77% occurring only once. The data were taken from a study of OX40 agonist ivuxolimab in advanced cancers. The receptor's source is an adult with an advanced solid tumor such as melanoma, head and neck, liver or kidney cancer. The rearrangement links TRBV7-9 to TRBJ1-2; 11 bases agree with TRBD1. The source material was CD4+ or CD8+ T cells sorted from blood, sampled in a trial of the OX40 agonist ivuxolimab. CDR3 coding DNA: TGTGCCAGCAGCACAAACGGACAGGGGGCAAGCTACACCTTC. Encoded protein: CASSTNGQGASYTF.